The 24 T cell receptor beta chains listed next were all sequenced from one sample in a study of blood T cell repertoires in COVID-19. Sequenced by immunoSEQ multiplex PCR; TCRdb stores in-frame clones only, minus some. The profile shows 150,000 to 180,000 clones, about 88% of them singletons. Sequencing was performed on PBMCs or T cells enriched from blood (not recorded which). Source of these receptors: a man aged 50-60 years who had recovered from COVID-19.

CDR3 sequence: CASSLNLGTYASWETQYF. The DNA for the CDR3 is TGTGCCAGCAGCTTAAACCTCGGGACTTATGCCAGTTGGGAGACCCAGTACTTC. The chain couples TRBV7-9 to TRBJ2-5, with D possibly matching TRBD2 (6 bases). In germline, CDR1 is SEHNR, CDR2 FQNEAQ (reference sequence). CDR3 length: 18 amino acids. The V gene lost 2 bases and the J gene lost 5 bases, with 24 bases spanning the gap.

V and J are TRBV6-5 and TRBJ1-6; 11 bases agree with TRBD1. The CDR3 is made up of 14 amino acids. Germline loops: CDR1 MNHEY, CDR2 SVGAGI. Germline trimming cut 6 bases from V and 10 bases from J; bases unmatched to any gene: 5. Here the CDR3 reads CASSPGTGGSPLHF. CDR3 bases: TGTGCCAGCAGCCCCGGGACAGGGGGGTCACCCCTCCACTTT.

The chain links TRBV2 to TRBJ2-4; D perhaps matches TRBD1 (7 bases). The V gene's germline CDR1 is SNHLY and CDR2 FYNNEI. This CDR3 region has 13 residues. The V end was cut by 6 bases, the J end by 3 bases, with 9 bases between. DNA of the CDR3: TGTGCCAGCAGGCGGGACAGCAAAAACATTCAGTACTTC. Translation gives CASRRDSKNIQYF.

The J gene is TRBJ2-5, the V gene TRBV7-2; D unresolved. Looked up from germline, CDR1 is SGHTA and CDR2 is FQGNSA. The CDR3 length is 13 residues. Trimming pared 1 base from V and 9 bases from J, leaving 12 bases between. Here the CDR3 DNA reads TGTGCCAGCAGCTTAGATGGTATAACGGCCCAGTACTTC. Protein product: CASSLDGITAQYF.

The CDR3 loop is CASSLTRSSSYNEQFF. The CDR3, as DNA: TGTGCCAGCAGCTTAACCCGATCCAGCTCCTACAATGAGCAGTTCTTC. The V call is TRBV7-9, the J call TRBJ2-1, with D hard to call. Germline V gives CDR1 SEHNR, CDR2 FQNEAQ (reference sequence). CDR3 length: 16 residues. The ends were cut back, 2 bases at V and 0 bases at J, with 11 bases in the middle.

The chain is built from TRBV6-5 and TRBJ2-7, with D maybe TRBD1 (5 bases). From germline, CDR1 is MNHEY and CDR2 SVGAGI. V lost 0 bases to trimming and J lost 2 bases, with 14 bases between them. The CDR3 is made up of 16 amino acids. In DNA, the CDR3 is TGTGCCAGCAGTTACTCCATGCAGGGTAGGACCTACGAGCAGTACTTC. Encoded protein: CASSYSMQGRTYEQYF.

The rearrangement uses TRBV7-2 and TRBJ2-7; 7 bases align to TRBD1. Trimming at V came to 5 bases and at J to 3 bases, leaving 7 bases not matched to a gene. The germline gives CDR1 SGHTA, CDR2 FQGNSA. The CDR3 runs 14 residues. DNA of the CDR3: TGTGCCAGCAGCAACCGGGACAGCAGCTACGAGCAGTACTTC. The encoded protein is CASSNRDSSYEQYF.

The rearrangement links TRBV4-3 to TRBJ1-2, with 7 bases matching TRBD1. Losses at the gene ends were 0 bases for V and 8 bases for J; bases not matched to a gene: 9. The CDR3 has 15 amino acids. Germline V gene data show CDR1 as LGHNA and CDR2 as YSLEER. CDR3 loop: CASSQDGRGGQGYTF. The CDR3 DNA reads TGCGCCAGCAGCCAAGATGGGAGAGGGGGACAGGGCTACACCTTC.

For the CDR3, the DNA is TGTGCCAGTACGGGACAGGGATCAGATACGCAGTATTTT. This translates into CASTGQGSDTQYF. V and J are TRBV19 and TRBJ2-3; 9 nucleotides match TRBD1. The CDR3 is 13 residues long. V trimming: 7 bases; J trimming: 4 bases; junction bases outside the gene matches: 3. In germline, CDR1 is LNHDA, CDR2 SQIVND (reference sequence). Based on the CDR3 plus reference TRBV19 and TRBJ2-3, the full variable domain is DGGITQSPKYLFRKEGQNVTLSCEQNLNHDAMYWYRQDPGQGLRLIYYSQIVNDFQKGDIAEGYSVSREKKESFPLTVTSAQKNPTAFYLCASTGQGSDTQYFGPGTRLTVL.

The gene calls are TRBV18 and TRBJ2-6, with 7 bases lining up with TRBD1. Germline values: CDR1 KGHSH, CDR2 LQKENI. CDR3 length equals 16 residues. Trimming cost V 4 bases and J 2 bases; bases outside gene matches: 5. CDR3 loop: CASSLDRVAGANVLTF. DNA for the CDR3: TGTGCCAGCTCACTCGACAGGGTGGCTGGGGCCAACGTCCTGACTTTC.

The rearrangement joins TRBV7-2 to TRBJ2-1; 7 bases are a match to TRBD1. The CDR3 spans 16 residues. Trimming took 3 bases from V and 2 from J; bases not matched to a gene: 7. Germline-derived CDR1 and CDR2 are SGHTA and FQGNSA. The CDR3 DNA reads TGTGCCAGCAGCTTCACCGGGACAGTAACCTACAATGAGCAGTTCTTC. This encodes CASSFTGTVTYNEQFF.

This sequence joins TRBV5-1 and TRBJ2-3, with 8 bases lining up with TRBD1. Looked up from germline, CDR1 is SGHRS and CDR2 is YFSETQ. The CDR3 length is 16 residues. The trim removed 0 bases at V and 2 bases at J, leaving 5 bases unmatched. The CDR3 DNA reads TGCGCCAGCAGCTTGGGGGGGACAGGTACCACAGATACGCAGTATTTT. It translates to CASSLGGTGTTDTQYF.

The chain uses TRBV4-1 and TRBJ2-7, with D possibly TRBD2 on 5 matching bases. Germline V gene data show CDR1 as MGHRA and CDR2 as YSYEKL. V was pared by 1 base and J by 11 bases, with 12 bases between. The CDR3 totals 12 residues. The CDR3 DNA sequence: TGCGCCAGCAGCCAAGGGGCCGAGGGTGAGTACTTC. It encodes CASSQGAEGEYF.

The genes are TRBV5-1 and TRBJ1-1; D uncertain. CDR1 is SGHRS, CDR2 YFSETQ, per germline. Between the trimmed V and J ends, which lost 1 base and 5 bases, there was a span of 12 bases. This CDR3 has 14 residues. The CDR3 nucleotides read TGCGCCAGCAGCTTGACTAGTTATGGGACTGAAGCTTTCTTT. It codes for CASSLTSYGTEAFF.

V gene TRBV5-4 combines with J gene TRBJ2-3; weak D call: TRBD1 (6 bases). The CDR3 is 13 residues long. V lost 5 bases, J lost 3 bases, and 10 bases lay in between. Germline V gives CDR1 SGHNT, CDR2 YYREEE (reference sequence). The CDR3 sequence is CASRTTGTDTQYF. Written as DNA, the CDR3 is TGTGCCAGCAGGACCACAGGGACAGATACGCAGTATTTT.

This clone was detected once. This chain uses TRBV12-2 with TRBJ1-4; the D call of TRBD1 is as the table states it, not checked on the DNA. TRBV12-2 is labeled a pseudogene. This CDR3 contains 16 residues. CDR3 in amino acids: CASRLARTATNEKLFF. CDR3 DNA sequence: TGTGCAAGTCGCTTAGCCAGGACAGCAACTAATGAAAAACTGTTTTTT.

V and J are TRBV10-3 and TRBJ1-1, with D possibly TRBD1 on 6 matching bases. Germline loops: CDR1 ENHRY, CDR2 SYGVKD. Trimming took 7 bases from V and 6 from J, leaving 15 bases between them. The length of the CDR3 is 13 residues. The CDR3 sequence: CAITPTGRAEAFF. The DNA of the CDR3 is TGTGCCATCACCCCCACAGGGCGTGCTGAAGCTTTCTTT.

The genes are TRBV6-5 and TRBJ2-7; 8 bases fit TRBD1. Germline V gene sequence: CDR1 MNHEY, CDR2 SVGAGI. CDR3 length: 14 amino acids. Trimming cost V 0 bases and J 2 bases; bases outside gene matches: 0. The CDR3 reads CASSYSDRAYEQYF. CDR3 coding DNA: TGTGCCAGCAGTTACTCGGACAGGGCCTACGAGCAGTACTTC.

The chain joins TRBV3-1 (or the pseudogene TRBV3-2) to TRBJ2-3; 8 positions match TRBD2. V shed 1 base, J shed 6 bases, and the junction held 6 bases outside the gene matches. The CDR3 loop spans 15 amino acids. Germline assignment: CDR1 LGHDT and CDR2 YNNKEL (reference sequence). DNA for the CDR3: TGTGCCAGCAGCCAAGCACTAGCGGTTTCCGATACGCAGTATTTT. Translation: CASSQALAVSDTQYF.

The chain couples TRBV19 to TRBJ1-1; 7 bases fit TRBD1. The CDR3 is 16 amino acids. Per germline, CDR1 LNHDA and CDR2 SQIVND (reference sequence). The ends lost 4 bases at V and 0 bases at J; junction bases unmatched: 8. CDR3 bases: TGTGCCAGTAGTACAGGGGGAGTAGTTATGAACACTGAAGCTTTCTTT. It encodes CASSTGGVVMNTEAFF.

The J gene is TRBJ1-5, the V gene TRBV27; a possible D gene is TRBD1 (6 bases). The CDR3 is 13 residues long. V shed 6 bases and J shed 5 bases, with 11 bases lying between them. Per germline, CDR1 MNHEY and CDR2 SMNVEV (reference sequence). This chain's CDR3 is CASSQGTYQPQHF. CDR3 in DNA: TGTGCCAGCAGCCAGGGGACCTATCAGCCCCAGCATTTT.

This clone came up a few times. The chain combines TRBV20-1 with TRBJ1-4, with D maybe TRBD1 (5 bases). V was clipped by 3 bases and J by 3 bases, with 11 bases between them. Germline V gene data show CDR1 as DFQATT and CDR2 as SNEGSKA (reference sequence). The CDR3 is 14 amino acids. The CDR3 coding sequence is TGCAGTGCTAGTTTCGGAGGGGCTAATGAAAAACTGTTTTTT. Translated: CSASFGGANEKLFF.

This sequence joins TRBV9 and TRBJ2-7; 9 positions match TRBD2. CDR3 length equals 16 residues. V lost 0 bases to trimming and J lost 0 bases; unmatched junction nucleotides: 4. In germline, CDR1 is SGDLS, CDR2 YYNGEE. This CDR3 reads CASSVDGSGGSYEQYF. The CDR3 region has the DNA TGTGCCAGCAGCGTAGATGGTAGCGGGGGCTCCTACGAGCAGTACTTC.

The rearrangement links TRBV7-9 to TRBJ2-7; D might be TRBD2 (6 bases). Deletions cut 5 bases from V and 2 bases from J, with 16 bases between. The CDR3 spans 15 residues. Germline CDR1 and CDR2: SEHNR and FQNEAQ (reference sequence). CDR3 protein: CASSARLGSTYEQYF. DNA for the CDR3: TGTGCCAGCAGCGCCCGACTAGGAAGCACCTACGAGCAGTACTTC.